Presented here are 26 T cell receptor beta chains from one specimen sequenced in a study of blood T cell repertoires in COVID-19. Sequencing used immunoSEQ multiplex PCR; TCRdb keeps in-frame clones, though not all of them. This table holds 35,000 to 50,000 clones, approximately 85% found once. Sequencing was performed on peripheral blood. These receptors all stem from a human donor in a cohort sampled during active COVID-19.

V gene TRBV9 combines with J gene TRBJ2-1; 12 nucleotides align to TRBD1. The CDR3 consists of 16 residues. V trimming: 4 bases; J trimming: 4 bases; junction bases outside the gene matches: 6. The germline V gene has CDR1 SGDLS and CDR2 YYNGEE. The CDR3 sequence: CASSPQGQGAYNEQFF. Written as DNA, the CDR3 is TGTGCCAGCAGCCCCCAGGGACAGGGGGCGTACAATGAGCAGTTCTTC. Full variable domain (remainder filled in from reference TRBV9 and TRBJ2-1): DSGVTQTPKHLITATGQRVTLRCSPRSGDLSVYWYQQSLDQGLQFLIQYYNGEERAKGNILERFSAQQFPDLHSELNLSSLELGDSALYFCASSPQGQGAYNEQFFGPGTRLTVL.

The chain couples TRBV6-5 to TRBJ1-2; TRBD1 is a possible D gene (6 bases). From germline, CDR1 is MNHEY and CDR2 SVGAGI. Trimming removed 7 bases from V and 7 bases from J, with 19 bases in between. The CDR3 covers 14 residues. This CDR3 is CASIPDAGASGYTF. CDR3 sequence (DNA): TGTGCCAGCATCCCAGACGCAGGGGCAAGTGGCTACACCTTC.

This clone has a single count. The chain links TRBV28 to TRBJ2-2, with a tentative D call TRBD1 (5 bases). V dropped 4 bases and J dropped 13 bases, with 22 bases sitting between them. The CDR3 contains 15 residues. The germline V gene has CDR1 MDHEN and CDR2 SYDVKM. CDR3 in amino acids: CASSSASGLGLRLFF. Written as DNA, the CDR3 is TGTGCCAGCAGTTCAGCTTCAGGGTTAGGGTTAAGGCTGTTTTTT.

This clone was counted only a few times. The genes are TRBV6-5 and TRBJ2-2; 7 bases agree with TRBD1. J was trimmed by 3 bases and V by 6 bases; bases with no gene match: 7. From germline, CDR1 is MNHEY and CDR2 SVGAGI. The CDR3 has 15 residues. This CDR3 reads CASSLKGADTGELFF. In nucleotides, the CDR3 is TGTGCCAGCAGCCTGAAGGGGGCGGACACCGGGGAGCTGTTTTTT.

This chain uses TRBV5-1 with TRBJ2-5; TRBD1 aligns across 7 bases. The V gene end was trimmed by 7 bases and the J gene end by 1 base; junction bases not matched to a gene: 10. This CDR3 is built from 15 residues. The germline gives CDR1 SGHRS, CDR2 YFSETQ. The CDR3 sequence: CASALGTALQETQYF. DNA of the CDR3: TGCGCCAGCGCCCTGGGGACAGCCCTCCAAGAGACCCAGTACTTC. The variable domain in full, completed from reference TRBV5-1 and TRBJ2-5, reads KAGVTQTPRYLIKTRGQQVTLSCSPISGHRSVSWYQQTPGQGLQFLFEYFSETQRNKGNFPGRFSGRQFSNSRSEMNVSTLELGDSALYLCASALGTALQETQYFGPGTRLLVL.

The V gene is TRBV7-2, the J gene TRBJ2-1, with TRBD2 identical over 9 bases. Per germline, CDR1 SGHTA and CDR2 FQGNSA. The V and J ends lost 5 bases and 0 bases, in that order; junction bases with no gene match: 11. The CDR3 is 18 amino acids. The CDR3 spells CASSASGGPYSSYNEQFF. The CDR3 DNA sequence: TGTGCCAGCAGCGCGAGCGGGGGGCCCTATAGCTCCTACAATGAGCAGTTCTTC.

The chain is built from TRBV7-2 and TRBJ1-5; D is uncertain. Germline CDR1 reads SGHTA; CDR2 reads FQGNSA. The CDR3 spans 14 residues. V dropped 2 bases and J dropped 5 bases, with 10 bases sitting between them. CDR3 region: CASSLFLVDQPQHF. The CDR3 coding sequence is TGTGCCAGCAGCTTATTTTTAGTCGATCAGCCCCAGCATTTT. Together with reference TRBV7-2 and TRBJ1-5, the CDR3 gives the full variable domain: GAGVSQSPSNKVTEKGKDVELRCDPISGHTALYWYRQSLGQGLEFLIYFQGNSAPDKSGLPSDRFSAERTGGSVSTLTIQRTQQEDSAVYLCASSLFLVDQPQHFGDGTRLSIL.

The chain links TRBV2 to TRBJ1-5, with 10 nucleotides matching TRBD1. The CDR3 is made up of 15 amino acids. After removal of 7 bases from V and 6 bases from J, the junction contained 9 bases not matched to a gene. Germline CDR1 SNHLY, CDR2 FYNNEI. This chain's CDR3 is CASTKGTGVPQPQHF. CDR3 nucleotide sequence: TGTGCCAGCACCAAGGGGACAGGGGTACCTCAGCCCCAGCATTTT.

The chain carries TRBV7-2 and TRBJ2-7; possible D gene TRBD1, 6 bases. Germline V lookup: CDR1 SGHTA, CDR2 FQGNSA. V lost 5 bases to trimming and J lost 4 bases, with 18 bases between them. CDR3 length: 15 residues. The CDR3 here is CASSPSPGQTYEQYF. CDR3 in DNA: TGTGCCAGCAGCCCCTCCCCGGGACAAACTTACGAGCAGTACTTC.

This rearrangement joins TRBV4-1 to TRBJ2-4; a possible D gene is TRBD1 (6 bases). Germline V CDR1 and CDR2: MGHRA, YSYEKL. The V gene lost 6 bases and the J gene lost 9 bases, with 15 bases spanning the gap. The CDR3 extends over 13 amino acids. The chain's CDR3 is CASSRQGPGIQYF. The CDR3 DNA sequence: TGCGCCAGCAGTCGGCAGGGGCCTGGCATTCAGTACTTC.

This chain connects TRBV10-3 to TRBJ1-2; 11 bases are a match to TRBD1. Germline trimming cut 3 bases from V and 5 bases from J; bases unmatched to any gene: 2. CDR1 ENHRY and CDR2 SYGVKD come from the germline V gene. The CDR3 sequence is 14 residues long. CDR3 loop: CAISDGTGGYGYTF. The CDR3, as DNA: TGTGCCATCAGTGACGGGACAGGGGGGTATGGCTACACCTTC.

The chain recombines TRBV4-1 with TRBJ2-7; 8 bases are shared with TRBD1. Germline lookup yields CDR1 MGHRA and CDR2 YSYEKL. The length of the CDR3 is 15 residues. After removal of 0 bases from V and 3 bases from J, the junction contained 4 bases not matched to a gene. In DNA form, the CDR3 reads TGCGCCAGCAGCCAAGACAGGACAGGGAACTACGAGCAGTACTTC. As protein: CASSQDRTGNYEQYF.

The chain recombines TRBV25-1 with TRBJ1-5, with D perhaps TRBD1 (5 bases). The germline V gene has CDR1 MGHDK and CDR2 SYGVNS. V was cut by 4 bases and J by 3 bases, with 7 bases left in between. The CDR3 has 13 residues. DNA of the CDR3: TGTGCCAGCAGTGCAGGGTTCAATCAGCCCCAGCATTTT. It codes for CASSAGFNQPQHF.

The genes are TRBV28 and TRBJ1-3; D not resolved. Germline values: CDR1 MDHEN, CDR2 SYDVKM. Trimming pared 6 bases from V and 2 bases from J, leaving 14 bases between. This CDR3 region has 15 residues. The DNA of the CDR3 is TGTGCCAGCAGGGGCCTCGCTAGCCCTGGAAACACCATATATTTT. Protein sequence: CASRGLASPGNTIYF. Using reference TRBV28 and TRBJ1-3 for the parts outside the CDR3, the full variable domain is DVKVTQSSRYLVKRTGEKVFLECVQDMDHENMFWYRQDPGLGLRLIYFSYDVKMKEKGDIPEGYSVSREKKERFSLILESASTNQTSMYLCASRGLASPGNTIYFGEGSWLTVV.

This clone was recorded a few times. The chain recombines TRBV20-1 with TRBJ2-7; 7 nucleotides align to TRBD1. Germline trimming cut 3 bases from V and 2 bases from J; bases unmatched to any gene: 7. The CDR3 has 14 residues. In germline, CDR1 is DFQATT, CDR2 SNEGSKA (reference sequence). The chain's CDR3 is CSASRPQGAYEQYF. The CDR3 DNA follows: TGCAGTGCTAGTCGACCTCAGGGGGCCTACGAGCAGTACTTC.

This clone showed up just a few times. This chain uses TRBV2 with TRBJ2-7; D not certain. The CDR3 runs to 13 residues. CDR1 SNHLY and CDR2 FYNNEI come from the germline V gene. V lost 11 bases, J lost 1 base, and 15 bases lay in between. The CDR3 DNA sequence: TGTGCCCCCCGTCGGCTAGGATCCTACGAGCAGTACTTC. Translating it yields CAPRRLGSYEQYF.

This chain joins TRBV3-1 (or the pseudogene TRBV3-2) and TRBJ2-1; D is unclear. Germline CDR1 LGHDT, CDR2 YNNKEL (reference sequence). This CDR3 comprises 12 residues. V dropped 5 bases and J dropped 5 bases, with 7 bases sitting between them. The CDR3 reads CASSTTNNEQFF. The CDR3 region has the DNA TGTGCCAGCAGCACAACTAACAATGAGCAGTTCTTC.

The V gene is TRBV10-3, the J gene TRBJ2-1; 9 bases are a match to TRBD2. The CDR3 consists of 16 residues. V lost 0 bases and J lost 10; bases outside the gene matches: 10. In germline, CDR1 is ENHRY, CDR2 SYGVKD. The CDR3 spells CAISESSSSGESEQFF. CDR3 in DNA: TGTGCCATCAGTGAGTCGAGTTCTAGCGGGGAGAGCGAGCAGTTCTTC.

This sequence joins TRBV6-1 and TRBJ2-7; 7 bases align to TRBD2. The V segment lost 1 base and the J segment 3 bases; nucleotides outside the gene matches: 9. CDR3 length: 16 amino acids. The germline gives CDR1 MNHNS, CDR2 SASEGT. CDR3 residues: CASSEVGRGGGYEQYF. For the CDR3, the DNA is TGTGCCAGCAGTGAAGTTGGAAGGGGCGGGGGCTACGAGCAGTACTTC.

The chain combines TRBV5-4 with TRBJ2-3, with TRBD2 matching 14 bases. Unmatched junction bases numbered 3, after V lost 1 base and J lost 5 bases. There are 16 residues in the CDR3. Germline CDR1 and CDR2: SGHNT and YYREEE (reference sequence). This CDR3 reads CASSLRLAGGQDTQYF. In DNA, the CDR3 is TGTGCCAGCAGCTTGCGACTAGCGGGGGGGCAAGATACGCAGTATTTT.

The chain carries TRBV6-2 or TRBV6-3 and TRBJ1-3; 7 nucleotides line up with TRBD1. The CDR3 runs 16 residues. V was pared by 4 bases and J by 0 bases, with 6 bases of the junction left unmatched. Germline CDR1 is MNHEY and CDR2 is SVGEGT. The DNA for the CDR3 is TGTGCCAGCAGTTTATTCCGGGACAGCTCTGGAAACACCATATATTTT. Translating gives CASSLFRDSSGNTIYF.

The V call is TRBV6-6, the J call TRBJ1-2, with D unclear. This CDR3 comprises 16 residues. The germline V and J ends were trimmed by 5 bases and 4 bases, with 20 bases remaining between them. Germline CDR1 MNHNY, CDR2 SVGAGI (reference sequence). The CDR3 protein is CASSPSDGGLGYGYTF. CDR3 DNA sequence: TGTGCCAGCAGTCCCTCCGATGGAGGACTGGGCTATGGCTACACCTTC.

The chain is built from TRBV28 and TRBJ1-2, with a possible D match to TRBD1 (6 bases). The CDR3 is 13 residues long. Trimming took off 7 bases at V and 4 bases at J, with 13 bases between the two ends. Germline V lookup: CDR1 MDHEN, CDR2 SYDVKM. In DNA, the CDR3 is TGTGCCAGCACCCAGGGGCAGTTCTATGGCTACACCTTC. This gives the protein CASTQGQFYGYTF.

The chain employs TRBV4-3 and TRBJ1-4; 8 bases are shared with TRBD1. Germline CDR1 LGHNA, CDR2 YSLEER. The CDR3 totals 16 residues. V shed 4 bases and J 11 bases; nucleotides not matched to a gene: 15. For the CDR3, the DNA is TGCGCCAGCAGCCCCAACGAGGGTCAGGGGGCGGGGAAACTGTTTTTT. Amino acids: CASSPNEGQGAGKLFF.

The chain combines TRBV20-1 with TRBJ1-5; 9 nucleotides agree with TRBD1. The ends lost 3 bases at V and 2 bases at J; junction bases unmatched: 11. The CDR3 contains 17 residues. The V gene's germline CDR1 is DFQATT and CDR2 SNEGSKA (reference sequence). As DNA, the CDR3 is TGCAGTGCTAGTGGGTACCGAACAGGGGGCGGCAATCAGCCCCAGCATTTT. Translated, it gives CSASGYRTGGGNQPQHF.

The J gene is TRBJ2-7, the V gene TRBV5-8; D uncertain. There are 15 residues in the CDR3. V dropped 0 bases and J dropped 6 bases, with 16 bases sitting between them. Looked up from germline, CDR1 is SGHTS and CDR2 is YDEGEE. CDR3 nucleotide sequence: TGTGCCAGCAGCTTGGGACATCCCGGTGGTTTCGAGCAGTACTTC. Its translation: CASSLGHPGGFEQYF. The full variable domain, in which reference TRBV5-8 and TRBJ2-7 provide the parts outside the CDR3, is EAGVTQSPTHLIKTRGQQATLRCSPISGHTSVYWYQQALGLGLQFLLWYDEGEERNRGNFPPRFSGRQFPNYSSELNVNALELEDSALYLCASSLGHPGGFEQYFGPGTRLTVT.